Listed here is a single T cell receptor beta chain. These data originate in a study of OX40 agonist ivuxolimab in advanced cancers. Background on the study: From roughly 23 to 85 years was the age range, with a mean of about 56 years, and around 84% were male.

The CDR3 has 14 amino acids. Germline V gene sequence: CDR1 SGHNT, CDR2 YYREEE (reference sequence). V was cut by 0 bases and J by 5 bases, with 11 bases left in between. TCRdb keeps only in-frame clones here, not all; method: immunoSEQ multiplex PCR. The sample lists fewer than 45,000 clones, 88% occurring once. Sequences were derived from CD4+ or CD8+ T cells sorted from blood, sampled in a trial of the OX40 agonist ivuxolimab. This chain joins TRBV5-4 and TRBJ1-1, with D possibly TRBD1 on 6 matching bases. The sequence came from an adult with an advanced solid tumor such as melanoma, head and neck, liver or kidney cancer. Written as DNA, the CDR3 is TGTGCCAGCAGCTTGGCCAGGGGTGGGACTGAAGCTTTCTTT. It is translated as CASSLARGGTEAFF.